Here is one T cell receptor (beta chain) with its context. Surgery without prior neoadjuvant therapy was the treatment of the selected pancreatic ductal adenocarcinoma patients. This entry is derived from a study of T cells in pancreatic ductal adenocarcinoma. Clones were sequenced by immunoSEQ multiplex PCR, and TCRdb holds only the in-frame ones, with some missing. The table shows 16,000 or so clones, with under 95% occurring only once. Trimming took off 4 bases at V and 2 bases at J, with 16 bases between the two ends. There are 16 residues in the CDR3. The V gene's germline CDR1 is SGDLS and CDR2 YYNGEE.

V and J are TRBV9 and TRBJ1-3; D is unresolved. This TCR was recovered from a human donor with pancreatic ductal adenocarcinoma. Material for sequencing was PBMCs. In nucleotides, the CDR3 is TGTGCCAGCAGCCTAGCCCCACCCGAGACTGGAAACACCATATATTTT. Translated, it gives CASSLAPPETGNTIYF.